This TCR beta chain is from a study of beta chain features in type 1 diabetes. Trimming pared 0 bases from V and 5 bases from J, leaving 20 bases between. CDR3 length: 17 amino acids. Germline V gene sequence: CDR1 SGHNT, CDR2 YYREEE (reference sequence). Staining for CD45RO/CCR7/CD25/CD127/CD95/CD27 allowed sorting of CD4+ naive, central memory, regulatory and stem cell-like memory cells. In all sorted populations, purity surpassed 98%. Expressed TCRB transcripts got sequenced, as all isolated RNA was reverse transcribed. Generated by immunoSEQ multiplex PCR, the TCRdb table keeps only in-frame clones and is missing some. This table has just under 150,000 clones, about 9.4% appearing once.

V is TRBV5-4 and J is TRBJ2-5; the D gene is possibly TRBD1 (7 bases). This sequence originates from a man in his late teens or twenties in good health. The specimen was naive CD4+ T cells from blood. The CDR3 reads CASSLVGGFGGAETQYF. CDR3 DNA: TGTGCCAGCAGCTTGGTAGGGGGCTTTGGCGGGGCTGAGACCCAGTACTTC. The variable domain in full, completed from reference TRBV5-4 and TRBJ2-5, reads ETGVTQSPTHLIKTRGQQVTLRCSSQSGHNTVSWYQQALGQGPQFIFQYYREEENGRGNFPPRFSGLQFPNYSSELNVNALELDDSALYLCASSLVGGFGGAETQYFGPGTRLLVL.